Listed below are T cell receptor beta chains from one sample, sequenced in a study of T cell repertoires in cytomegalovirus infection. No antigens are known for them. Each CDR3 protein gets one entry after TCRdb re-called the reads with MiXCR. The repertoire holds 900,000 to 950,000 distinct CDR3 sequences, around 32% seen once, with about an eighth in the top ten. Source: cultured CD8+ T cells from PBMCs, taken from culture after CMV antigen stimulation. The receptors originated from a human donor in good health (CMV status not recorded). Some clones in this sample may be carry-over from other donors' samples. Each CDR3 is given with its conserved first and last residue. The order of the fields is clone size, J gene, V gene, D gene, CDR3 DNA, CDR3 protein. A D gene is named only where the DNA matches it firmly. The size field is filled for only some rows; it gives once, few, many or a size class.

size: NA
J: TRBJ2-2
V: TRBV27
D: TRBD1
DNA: TGTGCCAGCAGTTCCCCGGGACAGGGGCACACCGGGGAGCTGTTTTTT
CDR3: CASSSPGQGHTGELFF

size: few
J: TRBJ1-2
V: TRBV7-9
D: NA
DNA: TGTGCCAGCATAAGGGGCAGAGCCCCCGGGATCTATGGCTACACCTTC
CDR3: CASIRGRAPGIYGYTF

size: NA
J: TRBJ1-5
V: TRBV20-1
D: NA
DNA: TGCAGTGCTACGGGACGGCACAAAATTAGCAATCAGCCCCAGCATTTT
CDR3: CSATGRHKISNQPQHF

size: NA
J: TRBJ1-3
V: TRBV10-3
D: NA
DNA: TGTGCCATCAGTCAATGGGACGCAAGCTCTGGAAACACCATATATTTT
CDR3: CAISQWDASSGNTIYF

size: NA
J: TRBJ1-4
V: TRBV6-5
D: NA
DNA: TGTGCCAGCAGTTATTCGATAGCGTCTAATGAAAAACTGTTTTTT
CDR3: CASSYSIASNEKLFF

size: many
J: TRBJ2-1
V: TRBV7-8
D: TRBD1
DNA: TGTGCCAGCAGCTTAACGACAGGGGTGGAAAATTTATACAATGAGCAGTTCTTC
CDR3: CASSLTTGVENLYNEQFF

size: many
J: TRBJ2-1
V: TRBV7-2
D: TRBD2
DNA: TGTGCCAGCAGCTTAGCGCTGAGTAGCGGGGGGACCTCCTACAATGAGCAGTTCTTC
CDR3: CASSLALSSGGTSYNEQFF

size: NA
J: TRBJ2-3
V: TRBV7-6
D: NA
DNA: TGTGCCAGCAGACCCGCGACTCCAACGCACATAGATACGCAGTATTTT
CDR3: CASRPATPTHIDTQYF

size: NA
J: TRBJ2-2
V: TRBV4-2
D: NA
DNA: TGTGCCAGCAGCCAAGTGGACGGAACGGGCCAGGGCACCGGGGAGCTGTTTTTT
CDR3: CASSQVDGTGQGTGELFF

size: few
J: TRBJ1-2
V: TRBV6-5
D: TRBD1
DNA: TGTGCCAGCAGGCTCGCGCCAGGGGGCTATGGCTACACCTTC
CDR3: CASRLAPGGYGYTF

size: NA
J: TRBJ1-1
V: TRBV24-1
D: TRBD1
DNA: TGTGCCACCAGAGACAGGGGAAACACTGAAGCTTTCTTT
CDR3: CATRDRGNTEAFF

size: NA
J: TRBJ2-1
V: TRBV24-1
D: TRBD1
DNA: TGTGCCACCAGTGACTACCGGACAGGCCCCAACAATGAGCAGTTCTTC
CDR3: CATSDYRTGPNNEQFF

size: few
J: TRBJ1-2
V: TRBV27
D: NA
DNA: TGTGCCAGCAGTTTATACGGGGAGGGGTATGGCTACACCTTC
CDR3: CASSLYGEGYGYTF

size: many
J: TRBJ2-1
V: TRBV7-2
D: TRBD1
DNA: TGTGCCAGCAGACGGGACAGTTACAATGAGCAGTTCTTC
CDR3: CASRRDSYNEQFF

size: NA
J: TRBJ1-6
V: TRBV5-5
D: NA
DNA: TGTGCCAGCAGCCCCCCGACAGGCTATAATTCACCCCTCCACTTT
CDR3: CASSPPTGYNSPLHF

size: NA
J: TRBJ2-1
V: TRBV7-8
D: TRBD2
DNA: TGTGTCAGCAGCTTAGGGGGGACTAGCGGCAATGAGCAGTTCTTC
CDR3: CVSSLGGTSGNEQFF

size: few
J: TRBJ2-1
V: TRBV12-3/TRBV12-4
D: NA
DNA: TGTGCCAGCAGACTAGGACGCAGCTCCTACAATGAGCAGTTCTTC
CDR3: CASRLGRSSYNEQFF

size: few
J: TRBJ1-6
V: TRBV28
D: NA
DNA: TGTGCCAGCAGTTTATTTAAGGGACGGAATAATTCACCCCTCCACTTT
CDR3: CASSLFKGRNNSPLHF

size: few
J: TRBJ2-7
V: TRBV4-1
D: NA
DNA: TGCGCCAGCAGCACGGTACAGCTGGACTCGGGGTACGAGCAGTACTTC
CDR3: CASSTVQLDSGYEQYF

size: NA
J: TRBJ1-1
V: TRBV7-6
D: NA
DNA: TGTGCCAGCAGCACCGGGAACTACTTACAGGGAGCTTTCTTT
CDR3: CASSTGNYLQGAFF

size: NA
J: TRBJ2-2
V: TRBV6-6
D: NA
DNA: TGTGCCAGCAGTCATCGACAGGCGGGTCTCGCCGGGGAGCTGTTTTTT
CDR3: CASSHRQAGLAGELFF

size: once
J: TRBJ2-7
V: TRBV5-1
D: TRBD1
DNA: TGCGCCAGCAGCTTCCGGGACAGGAGGCCCTACGAGCAGTACTTC
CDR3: CASSFRDRRPYEQYF

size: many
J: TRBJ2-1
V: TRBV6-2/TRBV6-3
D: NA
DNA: TGTGCCAGCAGTCCCCCCGGGGGACCCTCCTACAATGAGCAGTTCTTC
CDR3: CASSPPGGPSYNEQFF

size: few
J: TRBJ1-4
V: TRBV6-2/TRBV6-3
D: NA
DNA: TGTGCCAGCAGTTTAATGGGCCTAACTAATGAAAAACTGTTTTTT
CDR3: CASSLMGLTNEKLFF

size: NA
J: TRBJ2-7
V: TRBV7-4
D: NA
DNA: TGTGCCAGCAGCCCACTCCGTGGGGTGGGGCCGCAGTACTTC
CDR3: CASSPLRGVGPQYF

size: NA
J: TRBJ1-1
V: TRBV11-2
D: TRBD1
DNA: TGTGCCAGCAGCCTAGGGACAGGCGCTTTCTTT
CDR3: CASSLGTGAFF

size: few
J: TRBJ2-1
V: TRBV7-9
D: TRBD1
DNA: TGTGCCAGCAGCCCTACAGGGGCTCAGGCTGAGCAGTTCTTC
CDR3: CASSPTGAQAEQFF

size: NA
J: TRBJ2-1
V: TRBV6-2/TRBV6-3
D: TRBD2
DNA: TGTGCCAGCAGTTACTCCGGGACTAGCGGCTACAATGAGCAGTTCTTC
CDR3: CASSYSGTSGYNEQFF

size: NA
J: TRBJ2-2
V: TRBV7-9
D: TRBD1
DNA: TGTGCCAGCAGCTTTCCGGGACAGGGGTCGGACACCGGGGAGCTGTTTTTT
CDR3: CASSFPGQGSDTGELFF

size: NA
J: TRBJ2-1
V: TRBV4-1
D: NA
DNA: TGCGCCAGCAGCCGAGACCAAGGGGGAGGCTACAATGAGCAGTTCTTC
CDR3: CASSRDQGGGYNEQFF

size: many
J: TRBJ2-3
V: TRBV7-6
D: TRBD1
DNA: TGTGCCAGCAGCCCGGACAGGCTTATGAAGGAGACGCAGTATTTT
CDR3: CASSPDRLMKETQYF

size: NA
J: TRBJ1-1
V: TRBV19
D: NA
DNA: TGTGCCAGTAAGGGGGGACCGAGCACTGAAGCTTTCTTT
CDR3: CASKGGPSTEAFF

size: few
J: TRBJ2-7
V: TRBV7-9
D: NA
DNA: TGTGCCAGCAGCCCAGGGGGGCTTAGCTCCTACGAGCAGTACTTC
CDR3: CASSPGGLSSYEQYF

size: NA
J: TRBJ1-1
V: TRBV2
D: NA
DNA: TGTGCCAGCATAGCTCGGGGGGCGGGTGAAGCTTTCTTT
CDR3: CASIARGAGEAFF

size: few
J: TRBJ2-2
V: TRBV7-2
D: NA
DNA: TGTGCCAGCAGCTTCGTTACACGGTCTGGGGAGCTGTTTTTT
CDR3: CASSFVTRSGELFF

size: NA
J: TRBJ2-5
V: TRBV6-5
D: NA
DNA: TGTGCCAGCAGTTACTCAGCAGGGGAGGAGTACTTC
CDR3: CASSYSAGEEYF

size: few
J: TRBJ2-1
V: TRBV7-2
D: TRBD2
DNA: TGTGCCAGCAGCTCGAATAGCGGGGGGTATTACAATGAGCAGTTCTTC
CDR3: CASSSNSGGYYNEQFF

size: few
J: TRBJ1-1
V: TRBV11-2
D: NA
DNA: TGTGCCAGCAGCTTATGGGCAGGCCTCGCAGGGGTGAACACTGAAGCTTTCTTT
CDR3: CASSLWAGLAGVNTEAFF

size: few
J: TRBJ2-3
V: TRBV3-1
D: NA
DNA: TGTGCCAGCAGCCAAGGTCCACCCTTGGGCGGTCCCACAGATACGCAGTATTTT
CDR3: CASSQGPPLGGPTDTQYF